The present TCR beta chain was sequenced within a study of T cell changes during pregnancy in multiple sclerosis. The method was immunoSEQ multiplex PCR; TCRdb's version includes in-frame clones alone and lacks a portion of them. The sample has 40,000 to 55,000 clones; approximately 87% are singletons. The CDR3 loop spans 18 amino acids. Germline V CDR1 and CDR2: SGHRS, YFSETQ. The germline V and J ends were trimmed by 3 bases and 6 bases, with 22 bases remaining between them. V is TRBV5-1 and J is TRBJ1-6, with D hard to call. This clonotype was sampled from a female donor in good health, enrolled as a control in a pregnancy study. Here the sequenced sample was peripheral blood, taken in the second trimester of pregnancy. The CDR3 here is CASSSTPPGRVVNSPLHF. The CDR3 coding sequence is TGCGCCAGCAGCTCCACTCCCCCTGGGAGAGTGGTTAATTCACCCCTCCACTTT.